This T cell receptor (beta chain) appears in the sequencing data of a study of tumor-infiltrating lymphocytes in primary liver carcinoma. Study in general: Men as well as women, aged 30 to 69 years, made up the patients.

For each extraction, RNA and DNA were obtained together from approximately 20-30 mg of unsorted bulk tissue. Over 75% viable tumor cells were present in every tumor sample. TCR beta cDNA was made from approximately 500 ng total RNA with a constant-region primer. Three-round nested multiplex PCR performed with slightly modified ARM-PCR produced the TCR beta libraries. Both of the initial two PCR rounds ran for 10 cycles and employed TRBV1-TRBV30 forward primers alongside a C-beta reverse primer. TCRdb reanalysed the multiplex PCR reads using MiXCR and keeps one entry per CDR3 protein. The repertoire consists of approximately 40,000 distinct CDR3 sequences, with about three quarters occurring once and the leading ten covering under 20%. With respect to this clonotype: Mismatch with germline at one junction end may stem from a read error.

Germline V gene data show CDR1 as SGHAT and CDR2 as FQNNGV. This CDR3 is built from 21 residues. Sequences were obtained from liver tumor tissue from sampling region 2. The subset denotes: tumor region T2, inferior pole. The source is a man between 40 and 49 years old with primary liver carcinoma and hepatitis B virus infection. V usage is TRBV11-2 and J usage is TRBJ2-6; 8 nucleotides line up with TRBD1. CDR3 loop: CASGMGGDRGISLSGANVMTF. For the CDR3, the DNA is TGTGCCAGCGGCATGGGGGGAGACAGGGGCATTTCCCTCTCTGGGGCCAACGTCATGACTTTT.